Many counts were recorded for the clone carrying this T cell receptor (beta chain). Its antigen is as yet unknown. Preparation of the TCRbeta library was carried out with unique molecular identifiers. TCRdb ran MiXCR on the PCR reads and lists one entry per CDR3 protein. This repertoire shows some 450,000 distinct CDR3 sequences, roughly 44% found once; its top ten account for under 30%. The sample originates from a study of T-cell reconstitution after alpha-beta-depleted transplantation in children. Study-wide results and limits: Several hundred rapidly expanded clones from non-depleted graft cells reportedly supplied alpha-beta T cells about two months post-transplant. Hyperexpanded clones declined; after one year, newly produced T cells mostly supplied diversity. At day 60, the high TCRbeta diversity found in some patients originated from recipient T cells and thymic progenitors that had survived.

Sequenced material: PBMCs, taken before TCRalphabeta/CD19-depleted stem cell transplant. The source of this sequence is a girl aged 2 to 10 with aplastic anemia, due to receive a stem cell transplant.

The CDR3 coding sequence is TGTGCCAGCAGCTTAGCAGCGACAGGGGGCACAGATACGCAGTATTTT. It is translated as CASSLAATGGTDTQYF. This rearrangement joins TRBV7-2 to TRBJ2-3; 8 bases are shared with TRBD1. V was pared by 0 bases and J by 1 base, with 3 bases of the junction left unmatched. From germline, CDR1 is SGHTA and CDR2 FQGNSA. The CDR3 is 16 residues long.